These T cell receptor beta chains were read from a single sample in a study of blood T cell repertoires in COVID-19. TCRdb's copy holds only in-frame clones and misses some; the assay was immunoSEQ multiplex PCR. This table holds about 220,000 clones, 82% found once. What was sequenced was PBMCs or T cells enriched from blood (not recorded which). The receptors originated from a woman aged 55-70 years who had recovered from COVID-19. CDR3s include the opening cysteine and the closing phenylalanine or tryptophan. The D gene is left open where the match is weak. Only some rows state a clone size, as once, few, many or a class for expanded clones.

v_call: TRBV19
j_call: TRBJ2-3
d_call: TRBD2
clone_size: -
cdr3_nt: TGTGCCAGTAGTATGCTGCTAGCGGGGGCCCGGGATACGCAGTATTTT
cdr3_aa: CASSMLLAGARDTQYF

v_call: TRBV7-9
j_call: TRBJ1-2
d_call: TRBD1
clone_size: -
cdr3_nt: TGTGCCAGCAGCTTAAATCAGGGGGTGAACTATGGCTACACCTTC
cdr3_aa: CASSLNQGVNYGYTF

v_call: TRBV14
j_call: TRBJ2-1
d_call: TRBD1
clone_size: few
cdr3_nt: TGTGCCAGCAGCATCCAGGGGGCGCAGAATGAGCAGTTCTTC
cdr3_aa: CASSIQGAQNEQFF

v_call: TRBV7-6
j_call: TRBJ2-7
d_call: TRBD2
clone_size: -
cdr3_nt: TGTGCCAGCAGCCTAGGACTAGCGGGGGTCTGGGAGCAGTACTTC
cdr3_aa: CASSLGLAGVWEQYF

v_call: TRBV6-6
j_call: TRBJ2-7
d_call: TRBD2
clone_size: -
cdr3_nt: TGTGCCAGCACCGGGGAGGGAGCCTACGAGCAGTACTTC
cdr3_aa: CASTGEGAYEQYF

v_call: TRBV27
j_call: TRBJ1-6
d_call: -
clone_size: few
cdr3_nt: TGTGCCAGCAGTTTCCGGGGTGTTGGGGGGGGTTCACCCCTCCACTTT
cdr3_aa: CASSFRGVGGGSPLHF

v_call: TRBV6-6
j_call: TRBJ2-2
d_call: TRBD1
clone_size: -
cdr3_nt: TGTGCCACCGGGACAGCGAACACCGGGGAGCTGTTTTTT
cdr3_aa: CATGTANTGELFF

v_call: TRBV11-2
j_call: TRBJ1-1
d_call: -
clone_size: -
cdr3_nt: TGTGCCAGCAGGTTGACGACCCAGGGCACTGAAGCTTTCTTT
cdr3_aa: CASRLTTQGTEAFF

v_call: TRBV24-1
j_call: TRBJ2-1
d_call: TRBD1
clone_size: few
cdr3_nt: TGTGCCACCAGTGAGAGGGGGCTAGAGCAGTTCTTC
cdr3_aa: CATSERGLEQFF

v_call: TRBV7-9
j_call: TRBJ1-3
d_call: -
clone_size: -
cdr3_nt: TGTGCCAGCAGCTTAGGCAGGGGTTCTGGAAACACCATATATTTT
cdr3_aa: CASSLGRGSGNTIYF

v_call: TRBV6-2/TRBV6-3
j_call: TRBJ1-2
d_call: TRBD1
clone_size: -
cdr3_nt: TGTGCCAGCAGTTACCCCTCGCAGGGGGCAAACTATGGCTACACCTTC
cdr3_aa: CASSYPSQGANYGYTF

v_call: TRBV5-8
j_call: TRBJ2-7
d_call: -
clone_size: -
cdr3_nt: TGTGCCAGCAGCTTTTCTGGTCGCGACTACGAGCAGTACTTC
cdr3_aa: CASSFSGRDYEQYF

v_call: TRBV6-5
j_call: TRBJ1-4
d_call: TRBD1
clone_size: -
cdr3_nt: TGTGCCAGCGGAGTCGGGACAGGGAATGAAAAACTGTTTTTT
cdr3_aa: CASGVGTGNEKLFF

v_call: TRBV12-3/TRBV12-4
j_call: TRBJ1-3
d_call: -
clone_size: -
cdr3_nt: TGTGCCAGCAGACAGGGAAACACCATATATTTT
cdr3_aa: CASRQGNTIYF

v_call: TRBV10-2
j_call: TRBJ1-5
d_call: TRBD1
clone_size: -
cdr3_nt: TGCGCCAGCAGCGACAGGGCGAGCAATCAGCCCCAGCATTTT
cdr3_aa: CASSDRASNQPQHF

v_call: TRBV12-3/TRBV12-4
j_call: TRBJ1-1
d_call: -
clone_size: -
cdr3_nt: TGTGCCAGCAGTGTTAGAGAAACTGAAGCTTTCTTT
cdr3_aa: CASSVRETEAFF

v_call: TRBV12-5
j_call: TRBJ2-7
d_call: TRBD1
clone_size: -
cdr3_nt: TGTGCTAGTGGTTTGGGGGACAGGGCTGGGTACTTC
cdr3_aa: CASGLGDRAGYF

v_call: TRBV29-1
j_call: TRBJ1-2
d_call: TRBD1
clone_size: -
cdr3_nt: TGCAGCGTTGGACAGGGGGCCGACTATGGCTACACCTTC
cdr3_aa: CSVGQGADYGYTF

v_call: TRBV19
j_call: TRBJ1-1
d_call: -
clone_size: -
cdr3_nt: TGTGCCAGTAGTATTTCCCTTTATAACAGTAACACTGAAGCTTTCTTT
cdr3_aa: CASSISLYNSNTEAFF

v_call: TRBV29-1
j_call: TRBJ1-1
d_call: -
clone_size: -
cdr3_nt: TGCAGCGTTAGACACGATCGTGGCACTGAAGCTTTCTTT
cdr3_aa: CSVRHDRGTEAFF

v_call: TRBV12-3/TRBV12-4
j_call: TRBJ1-2
d_call: TRBD1
clone_size: -
cdr3_nt: TGTGCCAGCAGCCTCCCGACAGGGGCTGGCTACACCTTC
cdr3_aa: CASSLPTGAGYTF

v_call: TRBV10-3
j_call: TRBJ1-5
d_call: -
clone_size: -
cdr3_nt: TGTGCCATCAGCCCCTCCGGGGGCAATCAGCCCCAGCATTTT
cdr3_aa: CAISPSGGNQPQHF

v_call: TRBV9
j_call: TRBJ1-6
d_call: -
clone_size: few
cdr3_nt: TGTGCCAGCAGCGTTGGGCAGACCTATAATTCACCCCTCCACTTT
cdr3_aa: CASSVGQTYNSPLHF

v_call: TRBV24-1
j_call: TRBJ2-3
d_call: -
clone_size: -
cdr3_nt: TGTGCCACCAGTGATGCTACGACAGGTACTACGCAGTATTTT
cdr3_aa: CATSDATTGTTQYF

v_call: TRBV18
j_call: TRBJ1-3
d_call: -
clone_size: many
cdr3_nt: TGTGCCAGCTCACCACCCGCGCGGCTCTCTGGAAACACCATATATTTT
cdr3_aa: CASSPPARLSGNTIYF

v_call: TRBV29-1
j_call: TRBJ1-4
d_call: -
clone_size: few
cdr3_nt: TGCAGCGTTGAATCTGGGCTTGGTGAAAAACTGTTTTTT
cdr3_aa: CSVESGLGEKLFF

v_call: TRBV29-1
j_call: TRBJ1-2
d_call: -
clone_size: -
cdr3_nt: TGCAGCGTTGACAAGCAGGGCGCTAACTATGGCTACACCTTC
cdr3_aa: CSVDKQGANYGYTF

v_call: TRBV29-1
j_call: TRBJ2-3
d_call: TRBD2
clone_size: -
cdr3_nt: TGCAGCGGGACGGGGGGGCCAAATACGCAGTATTTT
cdr3_aa: CSGTGGPNTQYF

v_call: TRBV27
j_call: TRBJ2-7
d_call: -
clone_size: -
cdr3_nt: TGTGCCAGCAGTTTCCTCCACGAGCAGTACTTC
cdr3_aa: CASSFLHEQYF

v_call: TRBV6-2/TRBV6-3
j_call: TRBJ2-5
d_call: -
clone_size: -
cdr3_nt: TGTGCCAGCAGTCCCCCCCGGGAGACCCAGTACTTC
cdr3_aa: CASSPPRETQYF

v_call: TRBV4-1
j_call: TRBJ1-1
d_call: -
clone_size: -
cdr3_nt: TGCGCCAGCAGCTATAACAGGGCCGGGACTGAAGCTTTCTTT
cdr3_aa: CASSYNRAGTEAFF

v_call: TRBV18
j_call: TRBJ1-1
d_call: TRBD1
clone_size: -
cdr3_nt: TGTGCCAGCTCAAGTTCGGGGCAGGGGGCGACTGAAGCTTTCTTT
cdr3_aa: CASSSSGQGATEAFF

v_call: TRBV9
j_call: TRBJ2-7
d_call: -
clone_size: -
cdr3_nt: TGTGCCAGCAGCGTAGACGGACTCTCCTACGAGCAGTACTTC
cdr3_aa: CASSVDGLSYEQYF

v_call: TRBV10-1
j_call: TRBJ1-1
d_call: TRBD1
clone_size: -
cdr3_nt: TGCGCCAGCAGTCTCGACAGGGATATCACTGAAGCTTTCTTT
cdr3_aa: CASSLDRDITEAFF

v_call: TRBV5-1
j_call: TRBJ1-2
d_call: -
clone_size: -
cdr3_nt: TGCGCCAGCAGCTTAACAGTAGAACCGTACTATGGCTACACCTTC
cdr3_aa: CASSLTVEPYYGYTF

v_call: TRBV11-1
j_call: TRBJ2-1
d_call: TRBD2
clone_size: -
cdr3_nt: TGTGCCACTCTTAGCGGGAGGGTCTACAATGAGCAGTTCTTC
cdr3_aa: CATLSGRVYNEQFF

v_call: TRBV7-2
j_call: TRBJ2-7
d_call: TRBD1
clone_size: -
cdr3_nt: TGTGCCAGCAGCTTACGTCAGGGGGCCTACGAGCAGTACTTC
cdr3_aa: CASSLRQGAYEQYF

v_call: TRBV7-9
j_call: TRBJ2-2
d_call: -
clone_size: -
cdr3_nt: TGTGCCAGCAGCTTAAAAGCAGGGGCGAACACCGGGGAGCTGTTTTTT
cdr3_aa: CASSLKAGANTGELFF

v_call: TRBV3-1/TRBV3-2
j_call: TRBJ1-2
d_call: -
clone_size: -
cdr3_nt: TGTGCCAGCAGCCAAGGGCGCAGGGGCCCTTATGGCTACACCTTC
cdr3_aa: CASSQGRRGPYGYTF

v_call: TRBV7-2
j_call: TRBJ1-1
d_call: TRBD1
clone_size: -
cdr3_nt: TGTGCCAGCAGCCTAGACAGGGGTAACACTGAAGCTTTCTTT
cdr3_aa: CASSLDRGNTEAFF

v_call: TRBV10-3
j_call: TRBJ2-2
d_call: TRBD2
clone_size: -
cdr3_nt: TGTGCCATCAGTGAAACCGGGACTAGCGGACACACCGGGGAGCTGTTTTTT
cdr3_aa: CAISETGTSGHTGELFF

v_call: TRBV21-1
j_call: TRBJ1-2
d_call: -
clone_size: -
cdr3_nt: TGTGCCAGCAGCAAGGAGACAGGGCCCTATGGCTACACCTTC
cdr3_aa: CASSKETGPYGYTF

v_call: TRBV6-5
j_call: TRBJ2-1
d_call: -
clone_size: -
cdr3_nt: TGTGCCAGCAGTTATCTAGCGAGTTCCTACAATGAGCAGTTCTTC
cdr3_aa: CASSYLASSYNEQFF

v_call: TRBV24-1
j_call: TRBJ1-2
d_call: -
clone_size: -
cdr3_nt: TGTGCCACCAGTGATTTTACACAAAACTATGGCTACACCTTC
cdr3_aa: CATSDFTQNYGYTF

v_call: TRBV29-1
j_call: TRBJ1-1
d_call: -
clone_size: -
cdr3_nt: TGCAGCGTTGGACATACGAACACTGAAGCTTTCTTT
cdr3_aa: CSVGHTNTEAFF

v_call: TRBV18
j_call: TRBJ1-1
d_call: -
clone_size: -
cdr3_nt: TGTGCCAGCTCATCGGACAGAATACTTAACACTGAAGCTTTCTTT
cdr3_aa: CASSSDRILNTEAFF

v_call: TRBV5-1
j_call: TRBJ1-4
d_call: TRBD1
clone_size: -
cdr3_nt: TGCGCCAGCAGCCGCACAGGGGATACTAATGAAAAACTGTTTTTT
cdr3_aa: CASSRTGDTNEKLFF

v_call: TRBV11-2
j_call: TRBJ1-2
d_call: -
clone_size: once
cdr3_nt: TGTGCCAGCAGCCCCGGACAGTGGGGCTACACCTTC
cdr3_aa: CASSPGQWGYTF

v_call: TRBV5-6
j_call: TRBJ1-6
d_call: -
clone_size: -
cdr3_nt: TGTGCCAGCCATCCACGGGACTTGGATAATTCACCCCTCCACTTT
cdr3_aa: CASHPRDLDNSPLHF